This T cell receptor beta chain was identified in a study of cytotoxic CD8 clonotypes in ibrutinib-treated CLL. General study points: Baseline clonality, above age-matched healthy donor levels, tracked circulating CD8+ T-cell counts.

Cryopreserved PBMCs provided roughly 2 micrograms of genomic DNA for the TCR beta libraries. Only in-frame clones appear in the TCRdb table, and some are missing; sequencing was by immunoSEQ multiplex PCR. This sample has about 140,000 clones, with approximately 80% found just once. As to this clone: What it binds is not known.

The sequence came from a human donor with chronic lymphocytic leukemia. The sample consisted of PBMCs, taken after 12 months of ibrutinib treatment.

The CDR3 protein is CASRETSSGNTIYF. DNA for the CDR3: TGCGCCAGCCGGGAGACCAGCTCTGGAAACACCATATATTTT. The chain is built from TRBV5-1 and TRBJ1-3; no definite D call. This CDR3 contains 14 residues. With 7 bases removed from V and 0 bases from J, the gap between germline ends came to 11 bases. CDR1 is SGHRS and CDR2 is YFSETQ in the germline V gene.